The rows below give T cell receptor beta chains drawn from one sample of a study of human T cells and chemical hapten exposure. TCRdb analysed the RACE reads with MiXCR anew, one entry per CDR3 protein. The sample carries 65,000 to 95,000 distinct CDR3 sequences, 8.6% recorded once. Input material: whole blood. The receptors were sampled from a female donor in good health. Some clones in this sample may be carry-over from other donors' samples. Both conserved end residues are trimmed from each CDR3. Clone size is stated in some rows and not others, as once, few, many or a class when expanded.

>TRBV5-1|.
ASSPKKGKMNTEAF
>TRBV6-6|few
ASSPGQADTDTQY
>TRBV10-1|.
ASSESTETLNTEAF
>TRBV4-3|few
ASSRGQGHEQF
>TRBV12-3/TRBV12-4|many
ASSALAWTGTYEQY
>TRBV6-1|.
ASSEINEQF
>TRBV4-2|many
ASSQEADRVPYEQY
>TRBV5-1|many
ASSSRGRIQETQY
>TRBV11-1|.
VSSYQLNTEAF
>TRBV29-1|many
SVEEGYTEAF
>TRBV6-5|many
ASSRGGRANYGYT
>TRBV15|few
ATSRGLLDRPDDTQY
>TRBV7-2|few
ASSLAGVADTQY
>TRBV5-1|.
ASSLVPTGHPPRGTQY
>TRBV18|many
ASSLPGDSISPLH
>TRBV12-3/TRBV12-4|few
ASGNRVAGELF
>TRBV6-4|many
ASSESANNEQF
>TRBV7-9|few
ASSLYQGRPSYEQY
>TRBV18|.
ASSPTGRGNQPQH
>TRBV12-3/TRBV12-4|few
ASSLSGTGNTGELF
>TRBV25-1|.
ASSEPDSAKETQY
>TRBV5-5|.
ASQGYADTQY
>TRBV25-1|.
ASSEDVTRSGYT
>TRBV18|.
ASSPEGANVLT
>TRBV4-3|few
ASSQTDRGNIQY
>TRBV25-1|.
ASSESITGPGLYEQY
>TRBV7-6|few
ASSLVGGANSPLH
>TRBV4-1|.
ASSPPLAETTDTQY
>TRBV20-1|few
SARDSQGGNKQY
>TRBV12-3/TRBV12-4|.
ASSPPGNTIY
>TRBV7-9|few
ASSSRAVPQKAEAF
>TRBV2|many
ASSTFPSGGLTDTQY
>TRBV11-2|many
ASGGGTDTQY
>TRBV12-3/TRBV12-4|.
ASSLVRNNEQF
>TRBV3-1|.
ASSQGGNTIY
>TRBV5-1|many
ASSLAHSTDTQY
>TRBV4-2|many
ASSQDLNLVANRENIQY
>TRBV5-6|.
ASSLYFRSTAGEKLF
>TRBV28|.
ASSLWEGRAMNTEAF
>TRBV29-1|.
SVARRDLNTEAF
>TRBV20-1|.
SATGQRDNQPQH
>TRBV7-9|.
ASSLQPNTEAF
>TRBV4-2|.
ASSRARGGSRAETQY
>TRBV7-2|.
ASSPPAGGPDTQY
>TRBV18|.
ASSPRFETQY
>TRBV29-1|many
SVSTRGETQY
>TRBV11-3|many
ASSLRQTERVSYGYT
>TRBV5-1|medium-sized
ASVVLGQGAPNEQY
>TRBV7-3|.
ASSSQGFSTDTQY
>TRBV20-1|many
SVRNRGRDEKLF
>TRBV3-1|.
ASSHGGGTGAPNIQY
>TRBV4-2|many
ASSQVVASAYTYEQY
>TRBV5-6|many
ASSLYGAGWSPEAF
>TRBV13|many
ASSTNSGANVLT
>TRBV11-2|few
ASSLGLAGVSQY
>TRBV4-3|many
ASSQGGAGTEGQETQY
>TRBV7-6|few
ASGGTIFTQETQY